The T cell receptor (beta chain) described here comes from a study of blood T cell repertoires in COVID-19. Across the study: PBMCs, B-cell-depleted T cells, or T cells were the source of the cDNA or gDNA that made up the material.

Assignment of participants to cohorts was predicated upon participant-reported clinical history. Some clones are missing from TCRdb's copy, which holds only in-frame ones; the method was immunoSEQ multiplex PCR. The sample has over 250,000 clones; nearly 90% are singletons. The table lists this clone with a few counts. Other DNA sequences in this sample translate to the same CDR3. There are 14 residues in the CDR3. V lost 2 bases to trimming and J lost 7 bases, with 9 bases between them. Germline values: CDR1 MDHEN, CDR2 SYDVKM. The sample comprised PBMCs or T cells enriched from blood (not recorded which). The clonotype was recovered from a woman aged 60-70 years who had recovered from COVID-19. The chain uses TRBV28 and TRBJ1-6; possibly TRBD1 for D (6 bases). The CDR3 protein is CASSLRQGNSPLHF. In nucleotides, the CDR3 is TGTGCCAGCAGTTTACGTCAGGGGAATTCACCCCTCCACTTT.